This is a list of T cell receptor beta chains from one sample in a study of CD8+ T cells in alopecia areata. The protocol was immunoSEQ multiplex PCR, while the TCRdb copy is restricted to in-frame clones and leaves out a portion. The sample lists some 160,000 clones, about two thirds occurring once. The material was CD4+ T cells sorted from blood, obtained at week 4, from a patient treated with tofacitinib. These receptors were obtained from a human donor with alopecia areata. Both conserved end residues are part of each CDR3. The D gene is left open where the match is weak. Clone size appears in some rows only: once, few, many, or a class for an expanded clone.

j_call | d_call | cdr3_length | v_call | clone_size | cdr3_nt | cdr3_aa
TRBJ1-5 | . | 14 | TRBV19 | once | TGTGCCAGTAGTATCTGGGACACCGATCAGCCCCAGCATTTT | CASSIWDTDQPQHF
TRBJ1-1 | . | 13 | TRBV6-1 | . | TGTGCCAGCAGTGCGACCATGAACACTGAAGCTTTCTTT | CASSATMNTEAFF
TRBJ1-2 | . | 13 | TRBV25-1 | . | TGTGCCAGCACCGACAGGAGCAACTATGGCTACACCTTC | CASTDRSNYGYTF
TRBJ2-1 | . | 12 | TRBV13 | . | TGTGCCAGCAGCGCCGTCTACAATGAGCAGTTCTTC | CASSAVYNEQFF
TRBJ1-5 | . | 14 | TRBV30 | . | TGTGCCTGGAGTACGGCAGCCCAGGTGGGGGCCCAGCATTTT | CAWSTAAQVGAQHF
TRBJ1-5 | . | 14 | TRBV18 | . | TGTGCCAGCTCACCGAAGGACAGCAATCAGCCCCAGCATTTT | CASSPKDSNQPQHF
TRBJ2-6 | . | 16 | TRBV19 | . | TGTGCCAGTAGTAACCCCCCAGGGTCTGGGGCCAACGTCCTGACTTTC | CASSNPPGSGANVLTF
TRBJ1-5 | TRBD1 | 14 | TRBV5-5 | . | TGTGCCAGCAGCTTGGGGGCAGGGGGCCAGCCCCAGCATTTT | CASSLGAGGQPQHF
TRBJ1-6 | . | 15 | TRBV12-1 | . | TGTGCCAGCAGCTTTCGGACAGAAGATAATTCACCCCTCCACTTT | CASSFRTEDNSPLHF
TRBJ1-4 | TRBD1 | 14 | TRBV30 | . | TGTGCCTGGAGTGTCCCGGGACAGAATGAAAAACTGTTTTTT | CAWSVPGQNEKLFF
TRBJ1-1 | TRBD1 | 13 | TRBV2 | . | TGTGCCAGCAGCCGGGACAGGGTCACTGAAGCTTTCTTT | CASSRDRVTEAFF
TRBJ2-2 | . | 14 | TRBV30 | . | TGTGCCTGGAGTGGAGGGGGAGGCACCGGGGAGCTGTTTTTT | CAWSGGGGTGELFF
TRBJ2-5 | . | 13 | TRBV5-1 | . | TGCGCCAGCAGCTATGGACAACAAGAGACCCAGTACTTC | CASSYGQQETQYF
TRBJ2-5 | TRBD1 | 12 | TRBV29-1 | . | TGCAGCGGCCGGACAGGGGAAGAGACCCAGTACTTC | CSGRTGEETQYF
TRBJ1-1 | . | 13 | TRBV10-3 | . | TGTGCCATCACTGGACGGCTGAACACTGAAGCTTTCTTT | CAITGRLNTEAFF
TRBJ2-3 | . | 15 | TRBV11-2 | . | TGTGCCAGCAGCCCAAGACAGGAGAACACAGATACGCAGTATTTT | CASSPRQENTDTQYF
TRBJ1-1 | . | 13 | TRBV7-6 | few | TGTGCCAGCAGCTCGCAGGAGAACACTGAAGCTTTCTTT | CASSSQENTEAFF
TRBJ2-7 | . | 13 | TRBV29-1 | . | TGCAGCGTTGCAAGGCAAAGCTCCTACGAGCAGTACTTC | CSVARQSSYEQYF
TRBJ2-3 | TRBD1 | 13 | TRBV29-1 | . | TGCAGCGTTGATACAGGGGCAACAGATACGCAGTATTTT | CSVDTGATDTQYF
TRBJ2-3 | TRBD2 | 14 | TRBV29-1 | . | TGCAGCTCGAATTCAGCGGGGCAAGCAGATACGCAGTATTTT | CSSNSAGQADTQYF
TRBJ1-5 | TRBD1 | 15 | TRBV18 | . | TGTGCCAGCTCACCACCGGGACAGGGAAATCAGCCCCAGCATTTT | CASSPPGQGNQPQHF
TRBJ1-2 | . | 15 | TRBV4-1 | . | TGCGCCAGCAGCCAAGACCGGCAGGGAAAAATAGGCTACACCTTC | CASSQDRQGKIGYTF
TRBJ2-5 | . | 8 | TRBV7-2 | few | TGTGCCAGCAGCTTGACACACTTC | CASSLTHF
TRBJ2-7 | . | 16 | TRBV4-2 | . | TGTGCCAGCAGCCAAGATGACAGCTCTTACTCCTACGAGCAGTACTTC | CASSQDDSSYSYEQYF
TRBJ1-2 | . | 11 | TRBV30 | . | TGTGCCTGGACAGGGGACTATGGCTACACCTTC | CAWTGDYGYTF
TRBJ1-5 | . | 15 | TRBV6-6 | . | TGTGCCAGCAGGGAAGTACAGGGAGCTAATCAGCCCCAGCATTTT | CASREVQGANQPQHF
TRBJ1-6 | TRBD1 | 13 | TRBV5-6 | . | TGTGCCAGCAGGGTCCAGGGGGATTCACCCCTCCACTTT | CASRVQGDSPLHF
TRBJ2-3 | . | 16 | TRBV2 | . | TGTGCCAGCACCGACGGCGGGACACTGAAGGCAGATACGCAGTATTTT | CASTDGGTLKADTQYF
TRBJ2-5 | . | 13 | TRBV10-3 | once | TGTGCCATCAGTGAGGGACCCATGGGGACCCAGTACTTC | CAISEGPMGTQYF
TRBJ2-6 | . | 16 | TRBV9 | . | TGTGCCAGCAGCGGTAGATCGGGGTATGGGGCCAACGTCCTGACTTTC | CASSGRSGYGANVLTF
TRBJ1-6 | . | 12 | TRBV25-1 | . | TGTGCCAGCAGTGGACCGTTTATGGAGAGCCACTTT | CASSGPFMESHF
TRBJ1-4 | . | 13 | TRBV7-2 | once | TGTGCCAGCAGTCGGGCAACTAATGAAAAACTGTTTTTT | CASSRATNEKLFF
TRBJ1-5 | TRBD1 | 13 | TRBV29-1 | . | TGCAGCGTGGCTGACAGGGACAATCAGCCCCAGCATTTT | CSVADRDNQPQHF
TRBJ2-4 | . | 15 | TRBV7-9 | few | TGTGCCAGCAGCCCGAGGGCAGGAGCCAAAAACATTCAGTACTTC | CASSPRAGAKNIQYF
TRBJ1-5 | . | 13 | TRBV30 | few | TGTGCCTGGAGTCCACAGGGAGATCAGCCCCAGCATTTT | CAWSPQGDQPQHF
TRBJ2-2 | . | 15 | TRBV2 | . | TGTGCCAGGAAAGCCTTGGACAGTAACACCGGGGAGCTGTTTTTT | CARKALDSNTGELFF
TRBJ1-1 | . | 17 | TRBV4-1 | few | TGCGCCAGCAGCCAAGATATATGGTCGGAGGGAAACACTGAAGCTTTCTTT | CASSQDIWSEGNTEAFF
TRBJ2-1 | TRBD1 | 16 | TRBV5-1 | . | TGCGCCAGCAGCTTGGCCGGGAGGACAGGGGACGGTGAGCAGTTCTTC | CASSLAGRTGDGEQFF
TRBJ1-5 | . | 12 | TRBV30 | . | TGTGCCTGGAGTCCTTCCAATCAGCCCCAGCATTTT | CAWSPSNQPQHF
TRBJ1-6 | TRBD1 | 14 | TRBV7-8 | few | TGTGCCAGCAGCTTGGACAGGGAGAATTCACCCCTCCACTTT | CASSLDRENSPLHF
TRBJ1-1 | . | 12 | TRBV29-1 | . | TGCAGCGTTGTTGGCAGGCCCGCTGAAGCTTTCTTT | CSVVGRPAEAFF
TRBJ1-2 | TRBD1 | 15 | TRBV30 | many | TGTGCCTGGAGTCCGGGACAGGCTATTAACTATGGCTACACCTTC | CAWSPGQAINYGYTF
TRBJ2-3 | . | 16 | TRBV2 | . | TGTGCCAGCTTTTCCACCGGGACTTCTAGCACAGATACGCAGTATTTT | CASFSTGTSSTDTQYF
TRBJ1-6 | . | 16 | TRBV7-2 | many | TGTGCCAGCAGCTTAGGGGTAACAGGCATCGGATCACCCCTCCACTTT | CASSLGVTGIGSPLHF
TRBJ1-2 | TRBD1 | 14 | TRBV9 | . | TGTGCCAGCAGCGTAGCAGGGGGAGACTATGGCTACACCTTC | CASSVAGGDYGYTF
TRBJ1-5 | . | 15 | TRBV30 | . | TGTGCCTGGAGCGCCCCGGGACTCCGCAATCAGCCCCAGCATTTT | CAWSAPGLRNQPQHF
TRBJ2-7 | . | 11 | TRBV5-4 | . | TGTGCCAGCAGCCTAAACTACGAGCAGTACTTC | CASSLNYEQYF
TRBJ1-6 | . | 13 | TRBV30 | . | TGTGCCTGGAGTTCACTTTATAATTCACCCCTCCACTTT | CAWSSLYNSPLHF
TRBJ2-7 | . | 14 | TRBV29-1 | . | TGCAGCGTTGCTACCCGCAGGGTCTCCTACGAGCAGTACTTC | CSVATRRVSYEQYF
TRBJ1-3 | . | 11 | TRBV30 | . | TGTGCCTGGAGTGGCCGAAACACCATATATTTT | CAWSGRNTIYF
TRBJ2-4 | TRBD1 | 13 | TRBV23-1 | . | TGCGCCAGCAGTCGATCGACAGGGACCATTCAGTACTTC | CASSRSTGTIQYF
TRBJ1-6 | TRBD1 | 16 | TRBV5-1 | . | TGCGCCAGCAGCTTGGAAGCAGGGGGCTATAATTCACCCCTCCACTTT | CASSLEAGGYNSPLHF
TRBJ1-5 | TRBD1 | 13 | TRBV29-1 | . | TGCAGCGTTGGACAGGGCGGGGGGCAGCCCCAGCATTTT | CSVGQGGGQPQHF
TRBJ2-7 | . | 11 | TRBV20-1 | . | TGCAGTGCTACCAGAGATTACGAGCAGTACTTC | CSATRDYEQYF
TRBJ2-6 | . | 17 | TRBV23-1 | . | TGCGCCAGCAGTCAAACCAACAGATACTCTGGGGCCAACGTCCTGACTTTC | CASSQTNRYSGANVLTF
TRBJ1-2 | TRBD1 | 15 | TRBV27 | . | TGTGCCAGCAGTTTTGACAGGGGGAGCTGGTATGGCTACACCTTC | CASSFDRGSWYGYTF
TRBJ2-4 | TRBD2 | 14 | TRBV23-1 | few | TGCGCCAGCAGGGACGGGGGGGCCAAAAACATTCAGTACTTC | CASRDGGAKNIQYF
TRBJ2-7 | . | 12 | TRBV2 | . | TGTGCCAGCAGGGACGATACTAGTAAGCAGTACTTC | CASRDDTSKQYF
TRBJ2-7 | . | 13 | TRBV5-6 | . | TGTGCCAGCAGCCCCATAGGACGGCACGAGCAGTACTTC | CASSPIGRHEQYF
TRBJ2-5 | . | 13 | TRBV2 | . | TGTGCCAGCAGGGGCCGCCGCCAAGAGACCCAGTACTTC | CASRGRRQETQYF